This T cell receptor (beta chain) emerged from a study of PD-1 blockade in mismatch repair-deficient tumors. Measured with immunoSEQ multiplex PCR; TCRdb has only the in-frame clones, and not every one. Among about 25,000 clones listed, approximately 84% were seen once. This clonotype originated in an adult with mismatch repair-deficient cancer. The input for sequencing was PBMCs, taken before pembrolizumab treatment.

The CDR3 protein is CASTPGINTGELFF. Here the CDR3 DNA reads TGCGCCAGCACCCCGGGAATTAACACCGGGGAGCTGTTTTTT. The V gene is TRBV5-1, the J gene TRBJ2-2; TRBD2 might be the D (5 bases). V lost 6 bases and J 2 bases, leaving 11 bases between the germline ends. CDR3 length equals 14 residues. CDR1 is SGHRS and CDR2 is YFSETQ in the germline V gene.